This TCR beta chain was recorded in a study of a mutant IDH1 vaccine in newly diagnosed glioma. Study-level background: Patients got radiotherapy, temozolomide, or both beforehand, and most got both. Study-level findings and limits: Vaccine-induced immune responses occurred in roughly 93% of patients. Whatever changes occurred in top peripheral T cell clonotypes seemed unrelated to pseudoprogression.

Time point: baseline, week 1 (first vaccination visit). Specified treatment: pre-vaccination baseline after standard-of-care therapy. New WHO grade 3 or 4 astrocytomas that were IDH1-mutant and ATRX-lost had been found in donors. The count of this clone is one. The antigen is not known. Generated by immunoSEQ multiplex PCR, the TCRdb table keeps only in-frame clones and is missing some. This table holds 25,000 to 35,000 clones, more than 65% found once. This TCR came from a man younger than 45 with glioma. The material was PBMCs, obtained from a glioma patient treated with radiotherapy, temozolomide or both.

Here the CDR3 reads CASSGGLGQGQETQYF. Written as DNA, the CDR3 is TGTGCCAGCAGTGGGGGGTTAGGACAGGGACAAGAGACCCAGTACTTC. V gene TRBV2 combines with J gene TRBJ2-5, with 8 nucleotides matching TRBD1. V was clipped by 4 bases and J by 2 bases; unmatched bases: 9. Per the germline V gene, CDR1 is SNHLY and CDR2 is FYNNEI. The CDR3 has 16 amino acids.